The sequence of this T cell receptor (beta chain) was determined in a study of Ad26.COV2.S vaccination and SARS-CoV-2 variants. The repertoire was sequenced with immunoSEQ multiplex PCR; TCRdb's copy has only in-frame clones and lacks some. The sample yields hundreds of thousands of clones, around 87% seen once. Specified treatment: roughly 18 received Ad26.COV2.S at low or high dose, single or two shots; 5 received placebo; per-sample allocation not given. The samples date from day 63 after the first vaccine or placebo injection. Germline CDR1 reads SGHRS; CDR2 reads YFSETQ. The V and J ends lost 4 bases and 2 bases, in that order; junction bases with no gene match: 7. The CDR3 is 16 residues long.

Sequences were derived from peripheral blood, sampled in a trial of Ad26.COV2.S vaccine versus placebo. V usage is TRBV5-1 and J usage is TRBJ2-3; 10 bases fit TRBD2. The clonotype originates from a person between 18 and 59 years old who received the Ad26.COV2.S COVID-19 vaccine or a placebo. As DNA, the CDR3 is TGCGCCAGCAGCCTCCTAGCGGGAGTTACCACAGATACGCAGTATTTT. The encoded protein is CASSLLAGVTTDTQYF.